The table lists the clone carrying this TCR beta chain with many counts. The sample belongs to a study of early T cells in non-severe SARS-CoV-2 infection. Germline values: CDR1 SNHLY, CDR2 FYNNEI. V lost 8 bases, J lost 2 bases, and 6 bases lay in between. The CDR3 runs to 11 residues. Molecules of cDNA were individually given unique molecular identifiers that were attached to them. TCRdb re-called the 5' RACE reads with MiXCR, one entry per CDR3 protein. Among about 49,000 distinct CDR3 sequences listed, roughly 10% were seen once. The chain has TRBV2 and TRBJ1-2; no definite D call. The sequenced material came from whole blood. The source is an adult who was a healthcare worker with PCR-confirmed SARS-CoV-2 infection or an uninfected control (not recorded which). As DNA, the CDR3 is TGTGCCAGCGTAATAAACTATGGCTACACCTTC. Translated, it gives CASVINYGYTF.